This T cell receptor (beta chain) emerged from a study of T cell responses to AZD1222 COVID-19 vaccine. General study points: Two AZD1222 administrations were followed by greater Spike-specific TCR breadth and depth.

Repertoires were generated with immunoSEQ multiplex PCR, while TCRdb's copy carries only in-frame clones and drops some. The repertoire has about 160,000 clones, about 88% of them found once; the top ten carry 4.5% to 6.5%. As regards this clone: Its antigen is unknown.

The CDR3 loop spans 16 amino acids. The germline gives CDR1 SGHKS, CDR2 YYEKEE (reference sequence). V was pared by 0 bases and J by 5 bases, with 4 bases of the junction left unmatched. The sequencing here drew on peripheral blood, taken on day 0 of AZD1222 vaccination. The sequence was obtained from an adult in good health. V gene TRBV5-5 combines with J gene TRBJ2-2; 10 bases align to TRBD2. CDR3: CASSLAPAGGTGELFF. Written as DNA, the CDR3 is TGTGCCAGCAGCTTGGCCCCAGCGGGGGGGACCGGGGAGCTGTTTTTT.